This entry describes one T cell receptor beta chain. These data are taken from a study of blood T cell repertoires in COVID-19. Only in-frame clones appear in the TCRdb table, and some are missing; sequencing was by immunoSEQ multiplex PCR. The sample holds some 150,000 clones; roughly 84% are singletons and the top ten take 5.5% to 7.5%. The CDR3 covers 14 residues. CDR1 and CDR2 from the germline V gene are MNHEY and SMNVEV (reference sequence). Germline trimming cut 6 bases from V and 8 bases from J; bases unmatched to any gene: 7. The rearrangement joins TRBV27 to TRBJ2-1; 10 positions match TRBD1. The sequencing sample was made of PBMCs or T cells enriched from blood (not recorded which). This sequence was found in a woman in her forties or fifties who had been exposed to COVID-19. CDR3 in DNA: TGTGCCAGCAGGACAGGGGGCGTCATATATGAGCAGTTCTTC. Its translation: CASRTGGVIYEQFF.